The T cell receptor (beta chain) described here comes from a study of OX40 agonist ivuxolimab in advanced cancers. Unmatched junction bases numbered 21, after V lost 4 bases and J lost 4 bases. This CDR3 has 19 residues. Germline-derived CDR1 and CDR2 are SGHRS and YFSETQ. This clone came up once. Only in-frame clones appear in the TCRdb table, and some are missing; sequencing was by immunoSEQ multiplex PCR. The sample has about 43,000 clones; more than 75% are singletons. This chain uses TRBV5-1 with TRBJ2-3; 7 bases map to TRBD2. The origin of this receptor is an adult with an advanced solid tumor such as melanoma, head and neck, liver or kidney cancer. The input for sequencing was CD4+ or CD8+ T cells sorted from blood, taken in a trial of the OX40 agonist ivuxolimab. The CDR3 sequence: CASSQEVGTKSGSADTQYF. DNA of the CDR3: TGCGCCAGCAGCCAGGAGGTGGGGACTAAAAGTGGGAGCGCAGATACGCAGTATTTT.